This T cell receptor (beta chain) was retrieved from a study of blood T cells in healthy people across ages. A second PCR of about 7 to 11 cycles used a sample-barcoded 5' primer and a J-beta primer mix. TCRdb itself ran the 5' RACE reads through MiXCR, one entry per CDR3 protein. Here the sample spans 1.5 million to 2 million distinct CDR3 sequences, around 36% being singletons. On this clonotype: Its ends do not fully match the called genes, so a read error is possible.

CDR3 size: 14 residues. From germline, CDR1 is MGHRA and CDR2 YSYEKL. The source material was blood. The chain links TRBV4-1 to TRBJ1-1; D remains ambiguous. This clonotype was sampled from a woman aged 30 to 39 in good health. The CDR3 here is CANSQDLVRIVAFF. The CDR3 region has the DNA TGCGCCAACAGCCAAGACCTGGTGAGAATTGTGGCTTTCTTT.